This T cell receptor (beta chain) was sequenced during a study of blood T cell repertoires in COVID-19 (dated by TCRdb to 2020 to 2022). In the study overall: Samples from collaborators originated in the United States, Italy and Spain and spanned both the acute and convalescent phases of COVID-19. The material from the prospective study consisted of cDNA or gDNA derived from T cells, B-cell-depleted T cells, or PBMCs. Subjects who had been exposed to COVID-19, were actively infected with it, or had recovered from it provided the deeply sampled blood TCRbeta repertoires that made up the dataset. The repertoires were made available in a free public database intended to serve as a resource for research on the immune response to SARS-CoV-2. Samples were obtained from the ongoing ImmuneRACE study (first 160 participants) and from some 1,200 subjects provided by 6 global collaborators. Nearly every sample came with metadata listing a de-identified subject ID, COVID-19 status, age in years and sex. Where available, HLA class I and class II types were obtained from metadata supplied by the sample provider rather than from assay-based typing. General study outcomes and caveats: The amount of clinical and demographic metadata varied by source and participant and was provided uncurated.

Each collaborating institution followed its own protocols to collect whole blood in K2EDTA tubes. Collaborator samples were shipped for TCRbeta analysis as frozen whole blood, isolated PBMCs, or DNA extracted from either sample type. With regard to this clone: Its antigen has not been determined. Base qualities are not provided; no much larger clone lies one nucleotide away.

The immunoSEQ Assay, a bias-controlled multiplex PCR, was used to amplify TCRbeta CDR3 regions from genomic DNA. The source study handled its data this way. The number of nucleated cells in each sample was estimated by amplification of reference gene primers within the assay. To quantify the absolute abundance of each unique TCRbeta CDR3 rearrangement, sequence reads were collapsed and filtered. For each sample, productive Simpson clonality was calculated as the square root of Simpson's diversity index over productive rearrangements. TCRdb took this table from immuneACCESS and kept in-frame rearrangements with V and J called. Such tables lack part of the clones; where checked against another copy, unresolved V genes explain under half of the gap, and the rest is unexplained. V and J calls and clone size come straight from that table; D and trimming were deduced from the DNA. Across this sample there are over 200,000 clones, with approximately 81% seen only once. The ten largest clones add up to approximately 7.9% of the sample.

What was sequenced was peripheral blood. This clonotype originated in a woman of 80 years or more with acute or convalescent COVID-19.

The nucleotides are TGTGCCAGCAGCCCCTTCCGCGGGGCGATAGATACGCAGTATTTT. Translated, it gives CASSPFRGAIDTQYF. This chain joins TRBV5-4 to TRBJ2-3, with TRBD2 tentatively as D gene (6 bases match). V loses 4 bases, J loses 5 bases, and the germline ends lie 17 bases apart. Taken from cysteine to phenylalanine, the CDR3 has 15 residues. Of all the DNA, just the CDR3 is kept, 45 bases in frame from base 1. For CDR1 and CDR2, the germline V gene (reference sequence) lists SGHNT and YYREEE.